The 20 T cell receptor beta chains below all came from one sample that was sequenced in a study of CD8+ T cells in alopecia areata. Stated treatment: oral pan-JAK inhibitor, 5-10 mg twice daily. cDNA prepared by RNA extraction and subsequent reverse transcription served as the template for sequencing. Profiling relied on immunoSEQ multiplex PCR, and the TCRdb table lists in-frame clones only, not all of them. The table shows 100,000 to 150,000 clones, with 60% to 65% occurring only once. The specimen comprised CD4+ T cells sorted from blood, sampled at week 4, from a patient treated with tofacitinib. The receptors stem from a human donor with alopecia areata.

The chain recombines TRBV5-6 with TRBJ2-5; 12 bases fit TRBD2. Germline CDR1 SGHDT, CDR2 YYEEEE. The CDR3 is 14 residues long. With 7 bases clipped from V and 3 bases from J, the junction kept 4 bases outside the gene matches. This CDR3 reads CASGRTSGEETQYF. CDR3 coding DNA: TGTGCCAGCGGACGGACTAGCGGGGAAGAGACCCAGTACTTC.

This clone was detected once. The rearrangement links TRBV7-2 to TRBJ2-4; TRBD2 matches 12 bases. Trimming took 6 bases from V and 3 from J; bases not matched to a gene: 9. Germline V gene lookup returns CDR1 SGHTA and CDR2 FQGNSA. The CDR3 has 17 amino acids. DNA of the CDR3: TGTGCCAGCAGTTTGCTAGCGGGAGGGCCGGGCAAAAACATTCAGTACTTC. This codes for CASSLLAGGPGKNIQYF. The variable domain in full, completed from reference TRBV7-2 and TRBJ2-4, reads GAGVSQSPSNKVTEKGKDVELRCDPISGHTALYWYRQSLGQGLEFLIYFQGNSAPDKSGLPSDRFSAERTGGSVSTLTIQRTQQEDSAVYLCASSLLAGGPGKNIQYFGAGTRLSVL.

The CDR3 loop reads CSAAPTDTQYF. The CDR3 nucleotides are TGCAGCGCAGCTCCCACAGATACGCAGTATTTT. The gene calls are TRBV29-1 and TRBJ2-3; D not certain. V shed 7 bases and J shed 2 bases, with 7 bases lying between them. This CDR3 region has 11 residues. Germline CDR1 and CDR2: SQVTM and ANQGSEA.

J is TRBJ2-6 and V is TRBV5-4; a weak D match, TRBD1 (6 bases). Germline V gives CDR1 SGHNT, CDR2 YYREEE (reference sequence). The CDR3 length is 16 residues. Trimming took 0 bases from V and 0 from J, leaving 7 bases between them. CDR3 DNA sequence: TGTGCCAGCAGCTTGGGACAGGCCTCTGGGGCCAACGTCCTGACTTTC. Translated: CASSLGQASGANVLTF.

The CDR3 DNA is TGTGCCTGGAGTGCGACAGTCATGAACACTGAAGCTTTCTTT. Encoded protein: CAWSATVMNTEAFF. The rearrangement uses TRBV30 and TRBJ1-1; TRBD1 might be the D (5 bases). The germline CDR1 and CDR2 sequences are GTSNPN and SVGIG (reference sequence). Trimming removed 1 base at V and 0 bases at J, with 9 bases between. The CDR3 spans 14 residues.

The genes are TRBV27 and TRBJ1-5; perhaps TRBD1 as D (5 bases). CDR1 is MNHEY, CDR2 SMNVEV, per germline (reference sequence). Trimming left V 5 bases short and J 3 bases short, with 11 bases between. The CDR3 is 14 residues long. CDR3 sequence reads: CASSLLGVNQPQHF. The CDR3 region has the DNA TGTGCCAGCAGTCTACTAGGGGTCAATCAGCCCCAGCATTTT.

The chain joins TRBV6-5 to TRBJ2-5; TRBD2 matches at 10 bases. In germline, CDR1 is MNHEY, CDR2 SVGAGI. V lost 10 bases to trimming and J lost 4 bases; unmatched junction nucleotides: 6. CDR3 size: 13 residues. In DNA form, the CDR3 reads TGTGCCACGGAGCGGGAGGGAGGAGAGACCCAGTACTTC. Amino acids: CATEREGGETQYF.

This chain connects TRBV6-5 to TRBJ2-3; D unclear. Germline CDR1 reads MNHEY; CDR2 reads SVGAGI. V was shortened by 0 bases and J by 0 bases, with 1 base between the two germline ends. CDR3 length: 13 amino acids. The CDR3: CASSYSSTDTQYF. DNA of the CDR3: TGTGCCAGCAGTTACTCTAGCACAGATACGCAGTATTTT.

The genes are TRBV7-2 and TRBJ1-1, with D uncertain. The CDR3 is made up of 16 amino acids. Germline V lookup: CDR1 SGHTA, CDR2 FQGNSA. Trimming shortened V by 2 bases and J by 0 bases, and 13 bases separated the two germline ends. CDR3 sequence: CASSLYPGGLNTEAFF. DNA for the CDR3: TGTGCCAGCAGCTTATACCCCGGAGGGTTGAACACTGAAGCTTTCTTT. The whole variable domain, filled in from reference TRBV7-2 and TRBJ1-1, reads GAGVSQSPSNKVTEKGKDVELRCDPISGHTALYWYRQSLGQGLEFLIYFQGNSAPDKSGLPSDRFSAERTGGSVSTLTIQRTQQEDSAVYLCASSLYPGGLNTEAFFGQGTRLTVV.

The CDR3 sequence: CASRPNGPLYEQYF. The CDR3 nucleotides are TGTGCCAGCAGACCTAACGGGCCTCTTTACGAGCAGTACTTC. V is TRBV25-1 and J is TRBJ2-7; no clear D. V lost 6 bases and J 4 bases, leaving 16 bases between the germline ends. The CDR3 has 14 amino acids. CDR1 is MGHDK and CDR2 is SYGVNS in the germline V gene.

The chain has TRBV5-4 and TRBJ2-5; 11 bases match TRBD2. The CDR3 totals 16 residues. Per the germline V gene, CDR1 is SGHNT and CDR2 is YYREEE (reference sequence). Trimming took 5 bases from V and 1 from J; bases not matched to a gene: 7. CDR3 in amino acids: CASRSGLAGTQETQYF. CDR3 DNA sequence: TGTGCCAGCAGGAGCGGACTAGCGGGTACCCAAGAGACCCAGTACTTC. The complete variable domain, with remaining parts taken from reference TRBV5-4 and TRBJ2-5, reads ETGVTQSPTHLIKTRGQQVTLRCSSQSGHNTVSWYQQALGQGPQFIFQYYREEENGRGNFPPRFSGLQFPNYSSELNVNALELDDSALYLCASRSGLAGTQETQYFGPGTRLLVL.

The chain is built from TRBV7-9 and TRBJ2-1; 10 nucleotides align to TRBD2. Looked up from germline, CDR1 is SEHNR and CDR2 is FQNEAQ (reference sequence). Trimming removed 6 bases from V and 6 bases from J; junction bases left unmatched: 8. This CDR3 region has 15 residues. CDR3 region: CASRSTSGESNEQFF. CDR3 DNA sequence: TGTGCCAGCAGAAGCACTAGCGGGGAGAGCAATGAGCAGTTCTTC.

This clone was counted only a few times. This chain connects TRBV4-1 to TRBJ1-2, with D possibly matching TRBD1 (6 bases). CDR1 and CDR2 from the germline V gene are MGHRA and YSYEKL. V lost 2 bases and J 4 bases, leaving 14 bases between the germline ends. This CDR3 has 15 residues. CDR3 residues: CASSQRSDSPYGYTF. The DNA for the CDR3 is TGCGCCAGCAGCCAACGTTCGGACAGCCCCTATGGCTACACCTTC.

V is TRBV9 and J is TRBJ2-1; 8 bases agree with TRBD2. Germline V gene lookup returns CDR1 SGDLS and CDR2 YYNGEE. The V and J ends lost 0 bases and 0 bases, in that order; junction bases with no gene match: 11. The CDR3 has 19 amino acids. CDR3 in amino acids: CASSVGVPAGASSYNEQFF. CDR3 DNA: TGTGCCAGCAGCGTAGGAGTGCCAGCGGGGGCGAGCTCCTACAATGAGCAGTTCTTC.

The chain's CDR3 is CASSSGRRGYEQFF. The CDR3 bases are TGTGCCAGCAGCTCCGGGAGGCGGGGCTATGAGCAGTTCTTC. The chain carries TRBV13 and TRBJ2-1; 7 bases are a match to TRBD2. The CDR3 spans 14 residues. The germline gives CDR1 PRHDT, CDR2 FYEKMQ (reference sequence). J gave up 8 bases and V 4 bases, and 8 bases lay outside the gene matches. The complete variable domain, with remaining parts taken from reference TRBV13 and TRBJ2-1, reads AAGVIQSPRHLIKEKRETATLKCYPIPRHDTVYWYQQGPGQDPQFLISFYEKMQSDKGSIPDRFSAQQFSDYHSELNMSSLELGDSALYFCASSSGRRGYEQFFGPGTRLTVL.

This clone was counted only a few times. The J gene is TRBJ1-2, the V gene TRBV2; 10 positions agree with TRBD1. Germline-derived CDR1 and CDR2 are SNHLY and FYNNEI. J was trimmed by 4 bases and V by 6 bases; bases with no gene match: 8. This CDR3 comprises 15 residues. The CDR3 DNA sequence: TGTGCCAGCAGGGAGACAGGGGGCGCGGGCTATGGCTACACCTTC. This encodes CASRETGGAGYGYTF.

This clone was seen a few times. This chain connects TRBV7-2 to TRBJ1-1; possibly TRBD1 for D (5 bases). The V and J ends lost 5 bases and 1 base respectively, with 17 bases between them. The CDR3 runs 16 residues. Germline V lookup: CDR1 SGHTA, CDR2 FQGNSA. The CDR3 DNA sequence: TGTGCCAGCAGCCCCAGGCCCGGGGACGGGAACACTGAAGCTTTCTTT. Translation gives CASSPRPGDGNTEAFF.

V is TRBV9 and J is TRBJ2-1; the match to TRBD2 covers 9 bases. The junction had 9 bases not matched to a gene; V was cut back by 3 bases and J by 8 bases. This CDR3 is 15 amino acids long. Germline CDR1 is SGDLS and CDR2 is YYNGEE. The CDR3 spells CASSDTSGSFDEQFF. The CDR3 DNA reads as TGTGCCAGCAGCGATACTAGCGGGTCGTTCGATGAGCAGTTCTTC. The complete variable domain, with remaining parts taken from reference TRBV9 and TRBJ2-1, reads DSGVTQTPKHLITATGQRVTLRCSPRSGDLSVYWYQQSLDQGLQFLIQYYNGEERAKGNILERFSAQQFPDLHSELNLSSLELGDSALYFCASSDTSGSFDEQFFGPGTRLTVL.

This clone was counted a few times. The V gene is TRBV11-1, the J gene TRBJ2-1; 15 bases align to TRBD2. The trim removed 5 bases at V and 12 bases at J, leaving 2 bases unmatched. The CDR3 is made up of 13 amino acids. Germline lookup yields CDR1 SGHAT and CDR2 FQDESV (reference sequence). The CDR3 DNA follows: TGTGCCAGCAGCCAGGGACTAGCGGGAGGGCAGTTCTTC. Its translation is CASSQGLAGGQFF.

The chain combines TRBV5-4 with TRBJ2-3, with TRBD1 matching 7 bases. This CDR3 is 13 amino acids long. Trimming took 4 bases from V and 5 from J; bases not matched to a gene: 4. CDR1 and CDR2 from the germline V gene are SGHNT and YYREEE (reference sequence). CDR3 bases: TGTGCCAGCAGCATAGGGGACAGAGATACGCAGTATTTT. Translating gives CASSIGDRDTQYF.